The present T cell receptor beta chain was sequenced within a study of HIV-infected patients and healthy controls. This clonotype has just a few counts. This CDR3 spans 15 amino acids. V gave up 6 bases and J gave up 4 bases, with 18 bases separating them. Reverse transcription used around 500 ng RNA and constant-region primers for alpha and beta. Each of the alpha and beta chains got its own library through chain-specific third strand synthesis with indices. A 12-nucleotide barcode per molecule came from two concatenated random hexamers added pre-amplification. TCRdb re-analysed the 5' RACE reads in MiXCR, keeping a single row per CDR3 protein. Of 9,500 to 15,000 distinct CDR3 sequences in the sample, around a tenth were seen once. The repertoire came from unfractionated whole blood and reflected all unsorted peripheral T cells. Enrolled donors were untreated HIV-infected adults about to begin antiretroviral therapy.

The chain joins TRBV12-3 or TRBV12-4 to TRBJ2-5; D unresolved. The receptor comes from an adult with HIV infection. The donor label of this sample is uncertain. Material: blood, obtained before antiretroviral therapy. The CDR3 reads CASSSRTGATETQYF. Here the CDR3 DNA reads TGTGCCAGCAGCTCCAGGACGGGTGCTACAGAGACCCAGTACTTC.